The 25 T cell receptor beta chains listed next were all sequenced from one sample in a study of Graves' ophthalmopathy and Graves' hyperthyroidism. Scientists amplified the TCR beta CDR3 regions from RNA transcripts. In the first round, RT-PCR was carried out with HTBI primers, and a multiplex PCR formed the second round. TCRdb passed the multiplex PCR reads through MiXCR, listing each CDR3 protein once. The table includes about 740,000 distinct CDR3 sequences, 40% detected once. The source material was peripheral blood. The receptors here all came from an adult man with Graves' ophthalmopathy.

There are a few counts of this clonotype. This rearrangement joins TRBV7-8 to TRBJ1-6, with 7 bases matching TRBD1. The germline V gene encodes CDR1 SGHVS and CDR2 FQNEAQ. Trimming at V came to 5 bases and at J to 6 bases, leaving 10 bases not matched to a gene. The CDR3 is made up of 16 amino acids. The CDR3 DNA is TGTGCCAGCAGCCGGGGGGTCAGGGGGAGTAATTCACCCCTCCACTTT. Residues: CASSRGVRGSNSPLHF.

In the case of this clonotype: The conserved final phenylalanine or tryptophan is absent from the CDR3, which likely points to a read error. The DNA is omitted, as the CDR3 cannot be located on it reliably, and the CDR3 follows TCRdb's listing. The chain combines TRBV7-2 with TRBJ1-1. The CDR3 is 11 residues long, counting both termini. From germline, CDR1 is SGHTA and CDR2 FQGNSA. CDR3 residues: CASSQLQEASL.

This clonotype has more than one count but fewer than ten. The chain recombines TRBV2 with TRBJ2-2, with D tentatively TRBD1 (6 bases). The V end lost 2 bases, the J end lost 5 bases, and 15 bases lay between the germline ends. CDR3 length: 16 amino acids. Germline CDR1 SNHLY, CDR2 FYNNEI. CDR3 sequence reads: CASSEFYRAGTGELFF. The CDR3 region has the DNA TGTGCCAGCAGTGAATTCTACAGGGCTGGGACCGGGGAGCTGTTTTTT.

This clonotype occurred once. The V gene is TRBV15, the J gene TRBJ1-2, with a tentative D call TRBD1 (6 bases). From germline, CDR1 is LNHNV and CDR2 YYDKDF (reference sequence). The CDR3 totals 16 residues. The V end lost 3 bases, the J end lost 2 bases, and 16 bases lay between the germline ends. CDR3 DNA sequence: TGTGCCACCAGCAGGCGGAGGGGGGGGGACAACTATGGCTACACCTTC. Amino acids: CATSRRRGGDNYGYTF. Supplemented by reference TRBV15 and TRBJ1-2, the full variable domain reads DAMVIQNPRYQVTQFGKPVTLSCSQTLNHNVMYWYQQKSSQAPKLLFHYYDKDFNNEADTPDNFQSRRPNTSFCFLDIRSPGLGDTAMYLCATSRRRGGDNYGYTFGSGTRLTVV.

Concerning this clonotype: A much bigger clone sits one base away, suggesting this may be a read error. V and J are TRBV10-1 and TRBJ2-2; D perhaps matches TRBD1 (8 bases). The V end was cut by 8 bases, the J end by 3 bases, with 19 bases between. The germline CDR1 and CDR2 sequences are WNHNN and SYGVQD (reference sequence). CDR3 size: 16 residues. The CDR3 coding sequence is TGCGCCAGCGGTAGGACAGGGAGGGGATACACCGGGGAGCTGTTTTTT. Translated, it gives CASGRTGRGYTGELFF.

The rearrangement links TRBV24-1 to TRBJ1-5, with 7 positions matching TRBD1. CDR3 length: 14 amino acids. V dropped 11 bases and J dropped 9; count of bases not matched to a gene: 15. CDR1 is KGHDR, CDR2 SFDVKD, per germline. Here the CDR3 reads CASSPDRSLGPQHF. The DNA of the CDR3 is TGTGCCAGCTCACCGGACAGGTCTTTAGGGCCCCAGCATTTT.

In DNA form, the CDR3 reads TGCAGTGCTAGACTTGTGGACAGGCGGGAGCAGTACTTC. It specifies CSARLVDRREQYF. This chain joins TRBV20-1 and TRBJ2-7; TRBD1 matches 7 bases. Germline values: CDR1 DFQATT, CDR2 SNEGSKA (reference sequence). V dropped 2 bases and J dropped 7; count of bases not matched to a gene: 8. This CDR3 comprises 13 residues.

This clonotype turned up a few times. DNA for the CDR3: TGTGCCAGCAGCTTCTACGGATTCAACACCGGGGAGCTGTTTTTT. Protein product: CASSFYGFNTGELFF. V gene TRBV7-9 combines with J gene TRBJ2-2; D not resolved. The CDR3 runs to 15 residues. V lost 3 bases, J lost 2 bases, and 10 bases lay in between. Germline V gives CDR1 SEHNR, CDR2 FQNEAQ (reference sequence).

This clonotype was observed a handful of times. V usage is TRBV20-1 and J usage is TRBJ2-6; D not certain. V lost 0 bases, J lost 4 bases, and 10 bases lay in between. This CDR3 has 15 residues. Germline values: CDR1 DFQATT, CDR2 SNEGSKA (reference sequence). The CDR3 spells CSARDEARGANVLTF. The CDR3 coding sequence is TGCAGTGCTAGAGATGAGGCTCGAGGGGCCAACGTCCTGACTTTC.

The chain has TRBV7-9 and TRBJ2-3, with no clear D. The CDR3 is 12 residues long. V lost 4 bases to trimming and J lost 6 bases, with 8 bases between them. CDR1 is SEHNR, CDR2 FQNEAQ, per germline (reference sequence). CDR3 in DNA: TGTGCCAGCAGCTCTGCCCGGGATACGCAGTATTTT. Its translation: CASSSARDTQYF.

This clonotype was found a few times. One end of the junction varies from germline; a read error may be responsible. The V gene is TRBV7-9, the J gene TRBJ1-1, with 9 bases matching TRBD1. CDR1 SEHNR and CDR2 FQNEAQ come from the germline V gene (reference sequence). The length of the CDR3 is 13 residues. The CDR3 DNA follows: TGTGTCAGCAGCGCAGGACAGGGGACTGAAGCTTTCTTT. Protein product: CVSSAGQGTEAFF.

This clonotype was seen a handful of times. The chain employs TRBV11-2 and TRBJ2-5, with 7 bases identical to TRBD2. The length of the CDR3 is 15 residues. J was trimmed by 4 bases and V by 5 bases; bases with no gene match: 10. Germline loops: CDR1 SGHAT, CDR2 FQNNGV. The CDR3 sequence is CASSGWGRAVETQYF. CDR3 nucleotides: TGTGCCAGCAGCGGATGGGGGAGGGCCGTAGAGACCCAGTACTTC.

This clonotype was counted only a few times. The chain uses TRBV7-2 and TRBJ1-5; 7 nucleotides line up with TRBD1. The trim removed 1 base at V and 6 bases at J, leaving 9 bases unmatched. Germline V gene sequence: CDR1 SGHTA, CDR2 FQGNSA. This CDR3 comprises 16 residues. The CDR3 protein is CASSLGLGGAPQPQHF. The CDR3 DNA reads TGTGCCAGCAGCTTAGGGCTAGGGGGCGCCCCTCAGCCCCAGCATTTT.

A note on this clonotype: This may arise from a read error, as a much more abundant clone is one base away. The genes are TRBV5-1 and TRBJ1-1, with D possibly being TRBD1 (5 bases). Germline V CDR1 and CDR2: SGHRS, YFSETQ. There are 11 residues in the CDR3. CDR3 nucleotide sequence: TGCGCCAGCACCAAGGGGACTGAAGCTCTCTTT. Protein sequence: CASTKGTEALF.

The chain recombines TRBV10-2 with TRBJ1-2, with D maybe TRBD1 (6 bases). The germline V and J ends were trimmed by 2 bases and 4 bases, with 17 bases remaining between them. Germline V lookup: CDR1 WSHSY, CDR2 SAAADI. This CDR3 region has 16 residues. CDR3 residues: CASSEGPQAGVYGYTF. The CDR3 nucleotides read TGCGCCAGCAGTGAGGGCCCCCAGGCAGGGGTCTATGGCTACACCTTC.

J is TRBJ2-6 and V is TRBV2; 9 bases line up with TRBD1. The V gene end was trimmed by 4 bases and the J gene end by 4 bases; junction bases not matched to a gene: 5. The CDR3 runs to 16 residues. Germline V gene sequence: CDR1 SNHLY, CDR2 FYNNEI. The CDR3 here is CASSGDRVAGANVLTF. The CDR3 nucleotides are TGTGCCAGCAGTGGGGACAGGGTTGCCGGGGCCAACGTCCTGACTTTC.

The chain carries TRBV25-1 and TRBJ1-2; 7 nucleotides align to TRBD1. Germline V gene sequence: CDR1 MGHDK, CDR2 SYGVNS. Germline trimming cut 6 bases from V and 6 bases from J; bases unmatched to any gene: 13. The CDR3 extends over 15 amino acids. CDR3: CASSQDITGADGYTF. DNA for the CDR3: TGTGCCAGCAGCCAAGATATAACAGGGGCCGATGGCTACACCTTC.

This clonotype appeared a few times. The chain recombines TRBV4-3 with TRBJ2-7; 7 bases line up with TRBD1. J lost 1 base, V lost 3 bases, and 3 bases had no gene match. Germline loops: CDR1 LGHNA, CDR2 YSLEER. This CDR3 spans 14 amino acids. The CDR3, as DNA: TGCGCCAGCAGCCATCCGGGACAGTCCTACGAGCAGTACTTC. This codes for CASSHPGQSYEQYF.

As regards this clonotype: A single base separates this from a much larger clone, so it may be a read error. A read error is likely, as this CDR3 ends without the conserved phenylalanine or tryptophan. This chain connects TRBV2 to TRBJ1-1; 7 nucleotides line up with TRBD1. Germline CDR1 reads SNHLY; CDR2 reads FYNNEI. After removal of 4 bases from V and 1 base from J, the junction contained 6 bases not matched to a gene. This CDR3 spans 15 amino acids. The CDR3 is CASSVVRTGNTEAFS. In DNA form, the CDR3 reads TGTGCCAGCAGTGTAGTACGGACAGGGAACACTGAAGCTTTCTCT.

This clonotype was counted at least ten times. J is TRBJ1-6 and V is TRBV7-9; D uncertain. Per the germline V gene, CDR1 is SEHNR and CDR2 is FQNEAQ (reference sequence). Trimming removed 3 bases from V and 10 bases from J, with 10 bases in between. This CDR3 contains 13 residues. CDR3 sequence (DNA): TGTGCCAGCAGCTTGAAAGCGTACTCACCCCTCCACTTT. The encoded protein is CASSLKAYSPLHF.

Regarding this clonotype: Compared with germline, one end of the junction differs, possibly owing to a read error. The V and J genes are TRBV25-1 and TRBJ2-7; D is uncertain. The CDR3 sequence is 12 residues long. CDR1 is MGHDK, CDR2 SYGVNS, per germline. CDR3 sequence reads: CVSSPLVREQYF. CDR3 sequence (DNA): TGTGTCAGCAGTCCCCTTGTGAGAGAGCAGTACTTC.

Only a few counts were recorded for this clonotype. The chain couples TRBV12-3 or TRBV12-4 to TRBJ2-5, with 9 positions matching TRBD1. This CDR3 is 17 amino acids long. V was pared by 6 bases and J by 2 bases, with 13 bases of the junction left unmatched. Here the CDR3 reads CASSWATGGRGQETQYF. CDR3 nucleotide sequence: TGTGCCAGCAGCTGGGCGACAGGGGGGAGAGGGCAAGAGACCCAGTACTTC.

The CDR3 region has the DNA TGTGCCAGCAGTGCCGGACAGGGGGCGGATTCACCCCTCCACTTT. As protein: CASSAGQGADSPLHF. The genes are TRBV9 and TRBJ1-6, with 11 nucleotides matching TRBD1. The CDR3 has 15 amino acids. Trimming cost V 5 bases and J 8 bases; bases outside gene matches: 6. Germline V gives CDR1 SGDLS, CDR2 YYNGEE.

This clonotype appeared many times. The chain recombines TRBV29-1 with TRBJ2-5; D possibly corresponds to TRBD1 (6 bases). Trimming pared 3 bases from V and 0 bases from J, leaving 8 bases between. Germline assignment: CDR1 SQVTM and CDR2 ANQGSEA. This CDR3 has 13 amino acids. The chain's CDR3 is CSVEQGYQETQYF. CDR3 nucleotides: TGCAGCGTTGAGCAGGGGTACCAAGAGACCCAGTACTTC.

This clonotype has a count of ten or more. V and J are TRBV29-1 and TRBJ2-5; the D gene is possibly TRBD1 (6 bases). Trimming removed 8 bases from V and 4 bases from J, with 20 bases in between. The V gene's germline CDR1 is SQVTM and CDR2 ANQGSEA. This CDR3 has 14 residues. The CDR3 spells CSSQEDRLRETQYF. In DNA, the CDR3 is TGCAGCTCACAAGAAGACAGGTTGCGAGAGACCCAGTACTTC.